This T cell receptor beta chain was identified in a study of cytomegalovirus exposure and HLA in healthy donors. Findings and limits, study-wide: In a later analysis, first-cohort TCR clusters were found to tend to co-occur in the roughly 120 validation repertoires.

As to this clone: As yet, its antigen is unknown.

Profiling relied on immunoSEQ multiplex PCR, and the TCRdb table lists in-frame clones only, not all of them. The sample lists 250,000 to 350,000 clones, about nine tenths occurring once. CDR3 length equals 13 residues. CDR1 is ENHRY, CDR2 SYGVKD, per germline. V lost 4 bases and J lost 7, with 13 bases in between. The rearrangement links TRBV10-3 to TRBJ1-1, with D possibly TRBD1 on 5 matching bases. The sequence was obtained from a woman between 18 and 30 years old in good health and CMV-seronegative. The sequenced material came from PBMCs. The CDR3 bases are TGTGCCATCAGTGTCCAGGGTACAGGTGAAGCTTTCTTT. This encodes CAISVQGTGEAFF.